This T cell receptor beta chain derives from a study of Ad26.COV2.S vaccination and SARS-CoV-2 variants. Overall study context: Once, or twice with 56 days between doses, Ad26.COV2.S was given intramuscularly. General study points: Total T cell responses may have been underestimated by the TCR breadth and depth analyses. Vaccine recipients posted higher spike-specific TCR breadth than their placebo counterparts.

With respect to this clone: The target antigen is unknown.

Treatment noted: roughly 20 received Ad26.COV2.S at low or high dose, single or two shots; 5 received placebo; per-sample allocation not given. Sampling took place 63 days after the first vaccine or placebo injection. Libraries were prepared by immunoSEQ multiplex PCR; TCRdb keeps only in-frame clonotypes and omits some of them. Of some 460,000 clones in the sample, 80% to 90% were seen once. The CDR3 consists of 13 residues. V dropped 0 bases and J dropped 7 bases, with 9 bases sitting between them. The germline V gene encodes CDR1 KGHSH and CDR2 LQKENI. This clonotype was sampled from a person between 18 and 59 years old who received the Ad26.COV2.S COVID-19 vaccine or a placebo. V usage is TRBV18 and J usage is TRBJ1-2; D may be TRBD1 (5 bases). This specimen was peripheral blood, taken in a trial of Ad26.COV2.S vaccine versus placebo. CDR3 nucleotide sequence: TGTGCCAGCTCACCACCGGGGGAGCGTGGCTACACCTTC. Translating it yields CASSPPGERGYTF.